Each of the 18 T cell receptor beta chains below was sequenced from the same sample in a study of CD8+ T cells in alopecia areata. As the sequencing template, cDNA was produced by extracting RNA and reverse transcribing it. Only in-frame clones appear in the TCRdb table, and some are missing; sequencing was by immunoSEQ multiplex PCR. Of hundreds of thousands of clones in the sample, around two thirds were seen once. The sample consisted of CD4+ T cells sorted from blood, taken at week 0. The receptors were gathered from a human donor with alopecia areata.

This rearrangement joins TRBV5-4 to TRBJ2-7; D is undetermined. V lost 3 bases, J lost 4 bases, and 8 bases lay in between. The CDR3 runs 12 residues. Germline assignment: CDR1 SGHNT and CDR2 YYREEE (reference sequence). CDR3 residues: CASSSFNYEQYF. Written as DNA, the CDR3 is TGTGCCAGCAGCTCATTCAATTACGAGCAGTACTTC.

The chain couples TRBV10-3 to TRBJ2-7; D remains unclear. The CDR3 contains 9 residues. Deletions cut 9 bases from V and 4 bases from J, with 4 bases between. Germline V gene lookup returns CDR1 ENHRY and CDR2 SYGVKD. In nucleotides, the CDR3 is TGTGCCATTTTTTACGAGCAGTACTTC. As protein: CAIFYEQYF.

The chain employs TRBV10-3 and TRBJ2-1; the D is unclear. This CDR3 spans 13 amino acids. The germline gives CDR1 ENHRY, CDR2 SYGVKD. Trimming stripped 0 bases from V and 15 bases from J, with 15 bases between. CDR3 nucleotide sequence: TGTGCCATCAGTGAGTCCATGGACCGCCAGAGGTTCTTC. It codes for CAISESMDRQRFF.

This CDR3 is CSARDGPYEQYF. The CDR3 nucleotides read TGCAGCGCTCGGGACGGACCCTACGAGCAGTACTTC. The gene calls are TRBV29-1 and TRBJ2-7, with D perhaps assigned TRBD1 or TRBD2 (5 bases each). CDR3 length: 12 residues. CDR1 and CDR2 (germline): SQVTM, ANQGSEA. With 7 bases removed from V and 2 bases from J, the gap between germline ends came to 12 bases.

This chain connects TRBV6-5 to TRBJ2-7; unclear D gene. The CDR3 sequence is 12 residues long. Germline CDR1 is MNHEY and CDR2 is SVGAGI. V was cut by 2 bases and J by 3 bases, with 5 bases left in between. CDR3 in amino acids: CASSYDGYEQYF. CDR3 sequence (DNA): TGTGCCAGCAGTTACGACGGCTACGAGCAGTACTTC.

The chain has TRBV6-5 and TRBJ2-2; D gene ambiguous. The CDR3 runs to 14 residues. V gave up 4 bases and J gave up 1 base, with 7 bases separating them. Germline V gives CDR1 MNHEY, CDR2 SVGAGI. CDR3: CASSWHRNTGELFF. The CDR3 DNA sequence: TGTGCCAGCAGTTGGCACAGGAACACCGGGGAGCTGTTTTTT.

This clone was counted only a few times. The gene calls are TRBV29-1 and TRBJ2-5; TRBD1 agrees at 9 bases. With V trimmed by 1 base and J by 5 bases, 5 bases remained unmatched. CDR1 SQVTM and CDR2 ANQGSEA come from the germline V gene. The CDR3 spans 14 residues. As DNA, the CDR3 is TGCAGCGTTGAAGGCGGACAGGGGTGGGAGACCCAGTACTTC. Translating gives CSVEGGQGWETQYF. Together with reference TRBV29-1 and TRBJ2-5, the CDR3 gives the full variable domain: SAVISQKPSRDICQRGTSLTIQCQVDSQVTMMFWYRQQPGQSLTLIATANQGSEATYESGFVIDKFPISRPNLTFSTLTVSNMSPEDSSIYLCSVEGGQGWETQYFGPGTRLLVL.

The chain has TRBV7-9 and TRBJ1-1, with TRBD1 as a possible D gene (5 bases). Trimming shortened V by 2 bases and J by 5 bases, and 9 bases separated the two germline ends. Looked up from germline, CDR1 is SEHNR and CDR2 is FQNEAQ (reference sequence). The CDR3 totals 13 residues. The CDR3 sequence: CASSLLEGTEAFF. The CDR3 DNA reads as TGTGCCAGCAGCTTACTTGAGGGGACTGAAGCTTTCTTT.

This sequence joins TRBV5-1 and TRBJ2-2; D is unresolved. V dropped 4 bases and J dropped 2 bases, with 6 bases sitting between them. CDR3 size: 13 residues. The germline CDR1 and CDR2 sequences are SGHRS and YFSETQ. CDR3 in amino acids: CASSPANTGELFF. Here the CDR3 DNA reads TGCGCCAGCAGCCCGGCTAACACCGGGGAGCTGTTTTTT.

The chain has TRBV5-1 and TRBJ1-5; D remains unclear. Germline values: CDR1 SGHRS, CDR2 YFSETQ. The CDR3 contains 14 residues. With 0 bases removed from V and 9 bases from J, the gap between germline ends came to 13 bases. CDR3 amino acids: CASSLDGLSGPQHF. The CDR3 DNA sequence: TGCGCCAGCAGCTTGGATGGCCTATCAGGGCCCCAGCATTTT.

The chain has TRBV4-3 and TRBJ2-5; TRBD2 might be the D (5 bases). V was pared by 3 bases and J by 5 bases, with 16 bases between. There are 15 residues in the CDR3. Germline CDR1 and CDR2: LGHNA and YSLEER. In nucleotides, the CDR3 is TGCGCCAGCAGCCACCAGGACCGGACGGGGGAGACCCAGTACTTC. Protein sequence: CASSHQDRTGETQYF.

This sequence joins TRBV7-2 and TRBJ1-2; 8 bases line up with TRBD1. The ends lost 4 bases at V and 2 bases at J; junction bases unmatched: 3. The CDR3 has 14 residues. Germline V lookup: CDR1 SGHTA, CDR2 FQGNSA. The CDR3 is CASSSQGANYGYTF. In nucleotides, the CDR3 is TGTGCCAGCAGCTCCCAGGGGGCGAACTATGGCTACACCTTC.

The chain recombines TRBV5-1 with TRBJ2-5, with 7 bases identical to TRBD1. The length of the CDR3 is 14 residues. Germline-derived CDR1 and CDR2 are SGHRS and YFSETQ. V lost 2 bases, J lost 2 bases, and 3 bases stayed unmatched. Here the CDR3 reads CASSLPGQQETQYF. DNA for the CDR3: TGCGCCAGCAGCTTACCGGGACAGCAAGAGACCCAGTACTTC. The full variable domain, in which reference TRBV5-1 and TRBJ2-5 provide the parts outside the CDR3, is KAGVTQTPRYLIKTRGQQVTLSCSPISGHRSVSWYQQTPGQGLQFLFEYFSETQRNKGNFPGRFSGRQFSNSRSEMNVSTLELGDSALYLCASSLPGQQETQYFGPGTRLLVL.

The chain has TRBV29-1 and TRBJ2-1; D not certain. V was pared by 7 bases and J by 6 bases, with 16 bases between. This CDR3 is 13 amino acids long. The V gene's germline CDR1 is SQVTM and CDR2 ANQGSEA. The CDR3 DNA reads as TGCAGCGCCCATCGCCAGGCGGTCAATGAGCAGTTCTTC. Translating it yields CSAHRQAVNEQFF.

This clone turned up a few times. The chain joins TRBV14 to TRBJ2-3; tentatively, D is TRBD1 (6 bases). The CDR3 length is 15 residues. Trimming cost V 1 base and J 2 bases, with 10 bases left between them. Germline lookup yields CDR1 SGHDN and CDR2 FVKESK. The CDR3 coding sequence is TGTGCCAGCAGCCAAGGGGACACTACCACAGATACGCAGTATTTT. Translating it yields CASSQGDTTTDTQYF.

The chain carries TRBV5-1 and TRBJ2-3; D is ambiguous. The CDR3 has 13 residues. In germline, CDR1 is SGHRS, CDR2 YFSETQ. Trimming took 2 bases from V and 1 from J, leaving 5 bases between them. The DNA of the CDR3 is TGCGCCAGCAGCTTCAAGGGCACAGATACGCAGTATTTT. It translates to CASSFKGTDTQYF.

The chain recombines TRBV30 with TRBJ2-3; D is ambiguous. The CDR3 loop spans 11 amino acids. Germline CDR1 reads GTSNPN; CDR2 reads SVGIG (reference sequence). The germline V and J ends were trimmed by 1 base and 3 bases, with 2 bases remaining between them. The CDR3 DNA follows: TGTGCCTGGAGTGATACAGATACGCAGTATTTT. It codes for CAWSDTDTQYF.

The table lists this clone with a few counts. The chain has TRBV27 and TRBJ1-5; 9 bases are a match to TRBD1. After removal of 10 bases from V and 2 bases from J, the junction contained 9 bases not matched to a gene. Germline lookup yields CDR1 MNHEY and CDR2 SMNVEV (reference sequence). This CDR3 has 15 amino acids. This CDR3 reads CATKEQGAGNQPQHF. CDR3 in DNA: TGTGCCACCAAGGAACAGGGGGCAGGCAATCAGCCCCAGCATTTT.